This T cell receptor beta chain stems from a study of radiotherapy plus CTLA-4 blockade in lung cancer. The CDR3 runs to 12 residues. Deletions cut 6 bases from V and 1 base from J, with 7 bases between. The germline V gene has CDR1 SNHLY and CDR2 FYNNEI. Clones were read by immunoSEQ multiplex PCR, and TCRdb kept only the in-frame ones, dropping some. Of 85,000 to 95,000 clones listed, approximately 78% are singletons. This chain connects TRBV2 to TRBJ2-7; perhaps TRBD2 as D (5 bases). Sequenced material: peripheral blood, taken from a patient treated with radiotherapy plus ipilimumab. The sequence derives from a human donor with non-small cell lung cancer that progressed on radiotherapy plus ipilimumab. CDR3 sequence: CASRDWSYEQYF. For the CDR3, the DNA is TGTGCCAGCAGGGACTGGTCCTACGAGCAGTACTTC. The full variable domain, its missing parts supplied by reference TRBV2 and TRBJ2-7, is EPEVTQTPSHQVTQMGQEVILRCVPISNHLYFYWYRQILGQKVEFLVSFYNNEISEKSEIFDDQFSVERPDGSNFTLKIRSTKLEDSAMYFCASRDWSYEQYFGPGTRLTVT.